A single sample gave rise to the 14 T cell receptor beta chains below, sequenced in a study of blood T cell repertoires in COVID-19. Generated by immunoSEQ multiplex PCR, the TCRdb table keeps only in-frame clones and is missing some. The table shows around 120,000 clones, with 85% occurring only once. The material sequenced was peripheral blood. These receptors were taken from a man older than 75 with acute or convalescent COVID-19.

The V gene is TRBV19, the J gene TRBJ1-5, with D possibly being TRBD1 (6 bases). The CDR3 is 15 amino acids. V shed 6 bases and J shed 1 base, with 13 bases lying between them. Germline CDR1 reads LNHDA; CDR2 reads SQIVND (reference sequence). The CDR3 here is CASSWGQLSNQPQHF. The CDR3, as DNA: TGTGCCAGTAGCTGGGGACAACTAAGCAATCAGCCCCAGCATTTT.

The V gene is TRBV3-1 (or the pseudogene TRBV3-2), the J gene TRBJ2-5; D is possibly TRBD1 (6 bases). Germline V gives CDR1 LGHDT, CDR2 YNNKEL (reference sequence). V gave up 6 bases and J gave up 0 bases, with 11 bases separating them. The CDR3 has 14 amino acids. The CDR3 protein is CASRRQGNQETQYF. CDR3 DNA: TGTGCCAGCAGACGCCAGGGGAACCAAGAGACCCAGTACTTC.

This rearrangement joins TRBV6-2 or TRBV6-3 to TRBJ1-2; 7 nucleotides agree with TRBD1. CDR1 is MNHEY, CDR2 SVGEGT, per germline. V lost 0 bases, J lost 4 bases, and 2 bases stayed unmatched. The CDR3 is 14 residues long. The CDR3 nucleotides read TGTGCCAGCAGTTACTCCAGACAGGGCTATGGCTACACCTTC. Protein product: CASSYSRQGYGYTF.

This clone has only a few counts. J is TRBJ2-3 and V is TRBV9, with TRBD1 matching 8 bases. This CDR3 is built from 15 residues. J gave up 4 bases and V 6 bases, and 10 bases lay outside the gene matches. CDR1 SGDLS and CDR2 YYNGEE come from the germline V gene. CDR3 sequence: CASNPGQAASDTQYF. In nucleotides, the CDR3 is TGTGCCAGCAACCCGGGACAGGCCGCGTCAGATACGCAGTATTTT.

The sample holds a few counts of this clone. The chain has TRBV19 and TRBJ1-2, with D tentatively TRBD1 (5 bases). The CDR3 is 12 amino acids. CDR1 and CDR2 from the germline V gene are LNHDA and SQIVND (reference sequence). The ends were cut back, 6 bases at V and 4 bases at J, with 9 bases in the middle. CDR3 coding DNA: TGTGCCAGTAGGCTTGGGGCCTATGGCTACACCTTC. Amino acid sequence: CASRLGAYGYTF. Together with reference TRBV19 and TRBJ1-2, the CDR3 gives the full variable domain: DGGITQSPKYLFRKEGQNVTLSCEQNLNHDAMYWYRQDPGQGLRLIYYSQIVNDFQKGDIAEGYSVSREKKESFPLTVTSAQKNPTAFYLCASRLGAYGYTFGSGTRLTVV.

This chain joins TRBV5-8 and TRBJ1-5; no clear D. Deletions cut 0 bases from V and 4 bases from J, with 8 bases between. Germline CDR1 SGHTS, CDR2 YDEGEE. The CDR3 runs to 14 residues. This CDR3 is CASSLEGGNQPQHF. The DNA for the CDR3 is TGTGCCAGCAGCTTGGAAGGAGGGAATCAGCCCCAGCATTTT. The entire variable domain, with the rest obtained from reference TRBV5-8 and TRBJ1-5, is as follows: EAGVTQSPTHLIKTRGQQATLRCSPISGHTSVYWYQQALGLGLQFLLWYDEGEERNRGNFPPRFSGRQFPNYSSELNVNALELEDSALYLCASSLEGGNQPQHFGDGTRLSIL.

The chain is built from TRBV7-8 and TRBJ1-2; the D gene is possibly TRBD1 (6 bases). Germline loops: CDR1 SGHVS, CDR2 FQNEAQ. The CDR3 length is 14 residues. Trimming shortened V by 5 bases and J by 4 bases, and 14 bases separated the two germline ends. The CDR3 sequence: CASSTDRVRYGYTF. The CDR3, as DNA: TGTGCCAGCAGCACGGACAGAGTCCGCTATGGCTACACCTTC.

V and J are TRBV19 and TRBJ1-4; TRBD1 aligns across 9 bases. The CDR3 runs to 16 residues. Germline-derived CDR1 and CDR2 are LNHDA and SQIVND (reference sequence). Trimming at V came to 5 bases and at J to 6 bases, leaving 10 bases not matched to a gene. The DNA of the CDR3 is TGTGCCAGTAGTCCTCTGGCGGGACAGGGTTATGAAAAACTGTTTTTT. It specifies CASSPLAGQGYEKLFF.

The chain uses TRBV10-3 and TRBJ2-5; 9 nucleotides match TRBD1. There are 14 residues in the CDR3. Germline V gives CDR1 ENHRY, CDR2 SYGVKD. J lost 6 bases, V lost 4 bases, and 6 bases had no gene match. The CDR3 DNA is TGTGCCATCAGTGCGACAGGGGGAATGAAGACCCAGTACTTC. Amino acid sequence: CAISATGGMKTQYF.

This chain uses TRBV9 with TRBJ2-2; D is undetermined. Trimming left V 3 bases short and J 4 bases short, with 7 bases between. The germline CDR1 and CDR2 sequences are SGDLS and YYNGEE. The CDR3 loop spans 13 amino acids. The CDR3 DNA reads TGTGCCAGCAGCGCCGGCGGCACCGGGGAGCTGTTTTTT. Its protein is CASSAGGTGELFF.

CDR3 coding DNA: TGTGCCAGTAGTCCCGGACAGGGAAGGCGCAATCAGCCCCAGCATTTT. This translates into CASSPGQGRRNQPQHF. The chain joins TRBV19 to TRBJ1-5; TRBD1 agrees at 8 bases. The germline V gene encodes CDR1 LNHDA and CDR2 SQIVND (reference sequence). This CDR3 region has 16 residues. With V trimmed by 5 bases and J by 2 bases, 8 bases remained unmatched.

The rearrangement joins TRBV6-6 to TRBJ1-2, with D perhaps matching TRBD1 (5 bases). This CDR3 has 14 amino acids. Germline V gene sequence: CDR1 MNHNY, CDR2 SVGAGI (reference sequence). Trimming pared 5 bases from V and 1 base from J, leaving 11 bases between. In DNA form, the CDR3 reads TGTGCCAGCAGTCGAGTACAGGATAACTATGGCTACACCTTC. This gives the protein CASSRVQDNYGYTF.

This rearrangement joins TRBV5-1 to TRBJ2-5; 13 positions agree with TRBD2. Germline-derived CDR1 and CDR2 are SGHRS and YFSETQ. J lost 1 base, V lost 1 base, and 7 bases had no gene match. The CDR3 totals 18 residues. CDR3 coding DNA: TGCGCCAGCAGCTTGTCGACTAGCGGGGGGCCACTCCAAGAGACCCAGTACTTC. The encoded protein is CASSLSTSGGPLQETQYF.

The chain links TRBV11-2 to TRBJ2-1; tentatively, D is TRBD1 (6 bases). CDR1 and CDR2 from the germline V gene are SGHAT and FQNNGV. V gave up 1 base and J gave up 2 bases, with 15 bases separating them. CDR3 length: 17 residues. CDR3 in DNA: TGTGCCAGCAGCTTAGGGAAAACAGGGACCCCCTACAATGAGCAGTTCTTC. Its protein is CASSLGKTGTPYNEQFF.